A selection of T cell receptor beta chains follows, all from one sample in a study of CD8 T cells in Susac syndrome. Using its own MiXCR run on the immunoSEQ multiplex PCR reads, TCRdb lists one record per CDR3 protein. Here the sample spans about 300,000 distinct CDR3 sequences, about 91% being singletons. Sequenced sample: CD8+ T cells from PBMCs. All receptors derive from a human donor with multiple sclerosis. CDR3s include the opening cysteine and the closing phenylalanine or tryptophan. A D gene is named only where the DNA matches it firmly. Clone size is given for some rows only: seen once, a few or many times, or a class if the clone is expanded.

size: .
J: TRBJ2-7
V: TRBV4-2
D: .
DNA: TGTGCCAGCAGCCAAGATCCTCCTGAGGGGTCCTACGAGCAGTACTTC
CDR3: CASSQDPPEGSYEQYF

size: once
J: TRBJ1-1
V: TRBV28
D: .
DNA: TGTGCCAGCAGTTACCCAGCTGAAGCTTTCTTT
CDR3: CASSYPAEAFF

size: .
J: TRBJ1-5
V: TRBV28
D: TRBD1
DNA: TGTGCCAGCAGTTCCCGACAGGGCGGTCAGCCCCAGCATTTT
CDR3: CASSSRQGGQPQHF

size: .
J: TRBJ2-1
V: TRBV6-2/TRBV6-3
D: .
DNA: TGTGCCAGCAGCGCACACCGAGCGGGCTTCTCCTACAATGAGCAGTTCTTC
CDR3: CASSAHRAGFSYNEQFF

size: .
J: TRBJ2-7
V: TRBV11-2
D: .
DNA: TGTGCCAGCAGCTTAAACCGGGACACCGTCTACGAGCAGTACTTC
CDR3: CASSLNRDTVYEQYF

size: .
J: TRBJ2-1
V: TRBV19
D: .
DNA: TGTGCCAGTAGTACCCCGGCCCCTGAGCAGTTCTTC
CDR3: CASSTPAPEQFF

size: .
J: TRBJ1-3
V: TRBV11-2
D: .
DNA: TGTGCCAGCAGCCACTTTCTTTCGCAGGGACTTGGCTCTGGAAACACCATATATTTT
CDR3: CASSHFLSQGLGSGNTIYF

size: .
J: TRBJ2-7
V: TRBV9
D: .
DNA: TGTGCCAGCAACCCGGGACTGGGGTTGTTCGAGCAGTACTTC
CDR3: CASNPGLGLFEQYF

size: .
J: TRBJ2-7
V: TRBV4-1
D: .
DNA: TGCGCCAGCAGCCAAGCGGGTCCCTACGAGCAGTACTTC
CDR3: CASSQAGPYEQYF

size: once
J: TRBJ2-6
V: TRBV15
D: .
DNA: TGTGCCACCAGCGCCCGACAGGCACTCTCTGGGGCCAACGTCCTGACTTTC
CDR3: CATSARQALSGANVLTF

size: .
J: TRBJ1-2
V: TRBV2
D: .
DNA: TGTGCCAGCAGTGAAGCTATCAACCCCCTCTATGGCTACACCTTC
CDR3: CASSEAINPLYGYTF

size: .
J: TRBJ2-2
V: TRBV28
D: TRBD1
DNA: TGTGCCAGCAGTCCCCTGACAGGGGCCGACACCGGGGAGCTGTTTTTT
CDR3: CASSPLTGADTGELFF

size: .
J: TRBJ1-5
V: TRBV24-1
D: .
DNA: TGTGCCACCAGTCTAGGGGTGAACAATCAGGCCCAGCATTTT
CDR3: CATSLGVNNQAQHF

size: .
J: TRBJ1-2
V: TRBV6-2/TRBV6-3
D: .
DNA: TGTGCCAGCCACGCGTTCGGACAGCCCTATGGCTACACCTTC
CDR3: CASHAFGQPYGYTF

size: .
J: TRBJ2-1
V: TRBV30
D: TRBD2
DNA: TGTGCCTTCACACGGGGGGATTACAATGAGCAGTTCTTC
CDR3: CAFTRGDYNEQFF

size: .
J: TRBJ2-7
V: TRBV7-9
D: .
DNA: TGTGCCAGCAGCCCTCCCACTGACTACGAGCAGTACTTC
CDR3: CASSPPTDYEQYF

size: .
J: TRBJ2-7
V: TRBV6-2/TRBV6-3
D: TRBD1
DNA: TGTGCCAGCAGTTACTCGCCCGGGACAGGCTCCTACGAGCAGTACTTC
CDR3: CASSYSPGTGSYEQYF

size: .
J: TRBJ2-7
V: TRBV28
D: .
DNA: TGTGCCAGCAGACTAACCCCTCGCGTGGGAAACACCTACGAGCAGTACTTC
CDR3: CASRLTPRVGNTYEQYF

size: .
J: TRBJ2-7
V: TRBV30
D: .
DNA: TGTGCCTGCAGCGTAGGCCGCACCGAGCAGTACTTC
CDR3: CACSVGRTEQYF

size: .
J: TRBJ2-7
V: TRBV7-9
D: TRBD2
DNA: TGTGCCAGCAGCTTGGGTCTAGCGGGAGAGGGGGCCTACGAGCAGTACTTC
CDR3: CASSLGLAGEGAYEQYF

size: .
J: TRBJ2-3
V: TRBV12-3/TRBV12-4
D: TRBD2
DNA: TGTGCCAGCAGTTTGTTCGGGGGGTTAACAGATACGCAGTATTTT
CDR3: CASSLFGGLTDTQYF

size: .
J: TRBJ2-4
V: TRBV5-4
D: .
DNA: TGTGCCAGCAGCTTTGGCGGAGTAGCCAAAAACATTCAGTACTTC
CDR3: CASSFGGVAKNIQYF

size: .
J: TRBJ1-2
V: TRBV2
D: .
DNA: TGTGCCAGCAATTTACAGGCCACCCCATATGGCTACACCTTC
CDR3: CASNLQATPYGYTF

size: .
J: TRBJ2-7
V: TRBV20-1
D: .
DNA: TGCAGTGCTAGAGACCTCCCCGTCGGCAGCGACAGGACGGGTGAATGGGCGCCCGGCGAGCAGTACTTC
CDR3: CSARDLPVGSDRTGEWAPGEQYF

size: .
J: TRBJ2-1
V: TRBV7-9
D: .
DNA: TGTGCCAGCAGCGACTATCTAGAGGAGGAGCAGTTCTTC
CDR3: CASSDYLEEEQFF

size: .
J: TRBJ2-7
V: TRBV7-3
D: .
DNA: TGTGCCAGCAGCTTGTATGGGGGGTCCTACGAGCAGTACTTC
CDR3: CASSLYGGSYEQYF

size: .
J: TRBJ2-1
V: TRBV7-9
D: TRBD2
DNA: TGTGCCAGCAGCTACGGACTAGCGGCGACCAATGAGCAGTTCTTC
CDR3: CASSYGLAATNEQFF

size: .
J: TRBJ1-3
V: TRBV7-9
D: .
DNA: TGTGCCAGCAGGGGCGGAAACACCATATATTTT
CDR3: CASRGGNTIYF

size: .
J: TRBJ1-1
V: TRBV2
D: .
DNA: TGTGCCAGCAGTGAAGTGGAGGGGAGGAGAAACACTGAAGCTTTCTTT
CDR3: CASSEVEGRRNTEAFF